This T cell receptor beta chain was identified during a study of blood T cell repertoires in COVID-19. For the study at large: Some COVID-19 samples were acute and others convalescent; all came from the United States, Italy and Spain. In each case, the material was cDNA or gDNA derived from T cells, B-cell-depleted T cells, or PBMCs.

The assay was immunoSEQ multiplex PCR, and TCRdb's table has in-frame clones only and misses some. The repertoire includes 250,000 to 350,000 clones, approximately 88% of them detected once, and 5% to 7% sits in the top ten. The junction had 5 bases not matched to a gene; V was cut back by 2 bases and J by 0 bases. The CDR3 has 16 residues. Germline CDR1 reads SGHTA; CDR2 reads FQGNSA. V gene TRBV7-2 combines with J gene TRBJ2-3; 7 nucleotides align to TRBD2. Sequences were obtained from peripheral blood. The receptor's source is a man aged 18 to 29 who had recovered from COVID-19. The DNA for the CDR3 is TGTGCCAGCAGCTTAAAGATTAGCGGGAGCACAGATACGCAGTATTTT. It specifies CASSLKISGSTDTQYF. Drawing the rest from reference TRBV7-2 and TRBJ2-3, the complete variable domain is GAGVSQSPSNKVTEKGKDVELRCDPISGHTALYWYRQSLGQGLEFLIYFQGNSAPDKSGLPSDRFSAERTGGSVSTLTIQRTQQEDSAVYLCASSLKISGSTDTQYFGPGTRLTVL.